The present T cell receptor beta chain was sequenced within a study of naive and memory T cell subsets. Two oligonucleotides, mixed equimolar, formed the beta constant-region primer covering TRBC1 and TRBC2. Ligated cDNA was amplified by four rounds of PCR with nested alpha and beta constant-region primers and SP2. One entry per CDR3 protein, called by TCRdb with MiXCR from the UMI-ligation and nested PCR reads. The table has some 110,000 distinct CDR3 sequences, approximately 14% seen once. As concerns this clonotype: Its target is not known.

The germline V gene has CDR1 SEHNR and CDR2 FQNEAQ (reference sequence). The length of the CDR3 is 17 residues. V gave up 5 bases and J gave up 7 bases, with 25 bases separating them. Overnight CMV lysate stimulation of fresh PBMCs defined donor CMV status by CD4+ IFNgamma. Whole-study findings and limits: Over 95% of naive TCR sequences appeared only once after error correction, unlike memory subsets. Gini index rose across naive, CM, EM and EMRA in CD4 and CD8. A few larger clonotypes appeared in naive repertoires, especially CD8, possibly memory cells re-expressing CD45RA.

The chain joins TRBV7-9 to TRBJ2-3, with D perhaps matching TRBD2 (6 bases). The source material was naive CD8+ T cells from blood. The TCR was taken from a human donor in good health. The CDR3 region is CASSPRDWRGEGYTQYF. The CDR3, as DNA: TGTGCCAGCAGCCCCCGGGACTGGCGGGGCGAGGGGTATACGCAGTATTTT.